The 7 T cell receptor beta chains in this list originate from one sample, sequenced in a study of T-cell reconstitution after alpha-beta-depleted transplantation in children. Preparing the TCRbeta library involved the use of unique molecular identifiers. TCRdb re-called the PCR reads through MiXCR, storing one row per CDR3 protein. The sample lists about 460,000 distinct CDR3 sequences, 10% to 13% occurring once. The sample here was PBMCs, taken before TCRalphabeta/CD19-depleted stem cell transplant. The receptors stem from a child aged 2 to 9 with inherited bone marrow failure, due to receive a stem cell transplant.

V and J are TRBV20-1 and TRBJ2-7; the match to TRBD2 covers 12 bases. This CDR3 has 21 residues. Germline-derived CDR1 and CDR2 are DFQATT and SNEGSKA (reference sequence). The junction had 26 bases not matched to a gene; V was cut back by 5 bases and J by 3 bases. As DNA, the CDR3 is TGCAGTGCTGGCTCCGGCGAACTGGGACTAGCGGGTCGTATTAATTTCTACGAGCAGTACTTC. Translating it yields CSAGSGELGLAGRINFYEQYF.

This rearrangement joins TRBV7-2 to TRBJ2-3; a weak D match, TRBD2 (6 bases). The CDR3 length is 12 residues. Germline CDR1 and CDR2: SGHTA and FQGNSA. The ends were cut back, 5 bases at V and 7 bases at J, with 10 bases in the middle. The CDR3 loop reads CASSAGSYTQYF. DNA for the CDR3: TGTGCCAGCAGCGCGGGATCATATACGCAGTATTTT.

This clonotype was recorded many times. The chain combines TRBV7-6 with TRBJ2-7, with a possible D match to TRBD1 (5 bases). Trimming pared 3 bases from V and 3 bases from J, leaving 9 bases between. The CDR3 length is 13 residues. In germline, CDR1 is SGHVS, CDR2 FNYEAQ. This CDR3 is CASSLPDSYEQYF. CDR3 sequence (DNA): TGTGCCAGCAGCTTGCCCGACAGCTACGAGCAGTACTTC.

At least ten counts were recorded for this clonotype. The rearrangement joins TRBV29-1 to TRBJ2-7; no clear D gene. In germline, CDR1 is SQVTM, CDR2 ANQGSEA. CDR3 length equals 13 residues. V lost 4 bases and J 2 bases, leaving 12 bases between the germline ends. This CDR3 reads CSVVRVGTYEQYF. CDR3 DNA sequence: TGCAGCGTTGTCCGTGTCGGAACCTACGAGCAGTACTTC.

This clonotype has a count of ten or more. The CDR3 sequence: CAWSVVRVKRNEQFF. In DNA, the CDR3 is TGTGCCTGGAGTGTGGTGAGGGTTAAGCGAAATGAGCAGTTCTTC. V is TRBV30 and J is TRBJ2-1; a weak D match, TRBD2 (5 bases). Germline CDR1 reads GTSNPN; CDR2 reads SVGIG (reference sequence). Trimming pared 0 bases from V and 7 bases from J, leaving 16 bases between. CDR3 length equals 15 residues. The complete variable domain, with remaining parts taken from reference TRBV30 and TRBJ2-1, reads SQTIHQWPATLVQPVGSPLSLECTVEGTSNPNLYWYRQAAGRGLQLLFYSVGIGQISSEVPQNLSASRPQDRQFILSSKKLLLSDSGFYLCAWSVVRVKRNEQFFGPGTRLTVL.

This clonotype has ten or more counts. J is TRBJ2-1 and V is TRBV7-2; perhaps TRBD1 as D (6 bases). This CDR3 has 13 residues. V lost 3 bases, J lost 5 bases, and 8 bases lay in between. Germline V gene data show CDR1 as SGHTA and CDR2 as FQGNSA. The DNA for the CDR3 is TGTGCCAGCAGCTTTTACAGGGACAATGAGCAGTTCTTC. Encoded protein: CASSFYRDNEQFF. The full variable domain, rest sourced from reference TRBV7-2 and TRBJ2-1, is GAGVSQSPSNKVTEKGKDVELRCDPISGHTALYWYRQSLGQGLEFLIYFQGNSAPDKSGLPSDRFSAERTGGSVSTLTIQRTQQEDSAVYLCASSFYRDNEQFFGPGTRLTVL.

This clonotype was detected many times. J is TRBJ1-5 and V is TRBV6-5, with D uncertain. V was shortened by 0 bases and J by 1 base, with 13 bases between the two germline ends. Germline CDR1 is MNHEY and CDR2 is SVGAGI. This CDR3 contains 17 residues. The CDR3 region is CASSYSKPGGSNQPQHF. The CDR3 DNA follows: TGTGCCAGCAGTTACTCGAAGCCAGGCGGGAGCAATCAGCCCCAGCATTTT.